The clone carrying this T cell receptor beta chain was detected once. Antigen unknown. Clones were sequenced by immunoSEQ multiplex PCR, and TCRdb holds only the in-frame ones, with some missing. The sample shows some 11,000 clones, 74% of them seen only once. The length of the CDR3 is 15 residues. Germline assignment: CDR1 MDHEN and CDR2 SYDVKM. V shed 5 bases and J shed 6 bases, with 19 bases lying between them. Allogeneic regulatory or mature dendritic cells were co-cultured for roughly five days with CFSE-labeled sorted T cells at 1:10. This specimen comes from a study of regulatory dendritic cells for organ transplantation. Study results and caveats: Among resting subsets, memory CD8+ cells contained the most alloreactive clonotypes. Naive CD4+ and CD8+ repertoires were highly diverse; memory CD8+ was most oligoclonal.

The genes are TRBV28 and TRBJ2-5, with a weak D call TRBD1 (6 bases). The specimen sequenced was naive CD4+ T cells from blood cultured with regulatory dendritic cells. The sample's subset: CD45RA+ naive T cells. The sequence was obtained from a human donor in good health. The CDR3 nucleotides are TGTGCCAGCAGTCCTCCCGGACAGAACTCTAAGACCCAGTACTTC. Its protein product is CASSPPGQNSKTQYF.